The 23 T cell receptor beta chains listed next were all sequenced from one sample in a study of blood T cell repertoires in COVID-19. Produced via immunoSEQ multiplex PCR; TCRdb's table is partial and in-frame only. The profile shows under 120,000 clones, about 88% of them singletons. Sequenced: peripheral blood. These receptors were collected from a human donor in a cohort sampled during active COVID-19.

The rearrangement joins TRBV19 to TRBJ1-6, with 9 nucleotides matching TRBD1. With 5 bases clipped from V and 7 bases from J, the junction kept 3 bases outside the gene matches. The CDR3 contains 14 residues. CDR1 is LNHDA, CDR2 SQIVND, per germline (reference sequence). The CDR3 spells CASSVGTGNSPLHF. The CDR3 bases are TGTGCCAGTAGTGTTGGGACAGGGAATTCACCCCTCCACTTT. Together with reference TRBV19 and TRBJ1-6, the CDR3 gives the full variable domain: DGGITQSPKYLFRKEGQNVTLSCEQNLNHDAMYWYRQDPGQGLRLIYYSQIVNDFQKGDIAEGYSVSREKKESFPLTVTSAQKNPTAFYLCASSVGTGNSPLHFGNGTRLTVT.

This clone was detected only once. This chain joins TRBV11-2 and TRBJ1-4; 9 nucleotides line up with TRBD1. The CDR3 is 17 residues long. V lost 5 bases, J lost 5 bases, and 12 bases stayed unmatched. Germline V gives CDR1 SGHAT, CDR2 FQNNGV. For the CDR3, the DNA is TGTGCCAGCAGCCCCCGGGACAGGGTACCCTCGAATGAAAAACTGTTTTTT. Translation gives CASSPRDRVPSNEKLFF.

The chain joins TRBV19 to TRBJ2-1; tentative D call: TRBD2 (6 bases). The germline gives CDR1 LNHDA, CDR2 SQIVND (reference sequence). The CDR3 is 16 amino acids. V lost 0 bases, J lost 4 bases, and 13 bases lay in between. The CDR3 DNA sequence: TGTGCCAGTAGTATAGAGGGGCTAGCGTCTTACAATGAGCAGTTCTTC. It encodes CASSIEGLASYNEQFF.

The chain links TRBV7-6 to TRBJ1-4; D remains unclear. Trimming took off 3 bases at V and 5 bases at J, with 7 bases between the two ends. The CDR3 contains 13 residues. Per germline, CDR1 SGHVS and CDR2 FNYEAQ. The CDR3 sequence is CASSLQANEKLFF. CDR3 DNA: TGTGCCAGCAGCTTGCAGGCCAATGAAAAACTGTTTTTT.

This clone came up a few times. The chain uses TRBV11-3 and TRBJ2-3; D might be TRBD2 (6 bases). Trimming removed 3 bases from V and 1 base from J, with 17 bases in between. This CDR3 has 17 amino acids. CDR1 and CDR2 (germline): SGHNT, YENEEA. CDR3 coding DNA: TGTGCCAGCAGCTTGGGGGTAGCGGTCGCGGGCACAGATACGCAGTATTTT. It codes for CASSLGVAVAGTDTQYF.

The rearrangement links TRBV3-1 (or the pseudogene TRBV3-2) to TRBJ2-3; TRBD2 matches at 9 bases. Trimming at V came to 6 bases and at J to 5 bases, leaving 6 bases not matched to a gene. The germline V gene has CDR1 LGHDT and CDR2 YNNKEL (reference sequence). The CDR3 loop spans 14 amino acids. For the CDR3, the DNA is TGTGCCAGCAGACCTCTAGCGGGGAGAGATACGCAGTATTTT. This translates into CASRPLAGRDTQYF.

This clone appeared once. The rearrangement uses TRBV4-1 and TRBJ2-2, with 9 bases matching TRBD1. This CDR3 is 16 amino acids long. The J segment lost 5 bases and the V segment lost 4 bases, leaving 8 bases of the junction unmatched. Germline V lookup: CDR1 MGHRA, CDR2 YSYEKL. The CDR3 protein is CASSRTGTGLTGELFF. For the CDR3, the DNA is TGCGCCAGCAGCCGGACCGGGACAGGGTTGACCGGGGAGCTGTTTTTT.

The CDR3 loop reads CASSLGLLGDTQYF. CDR3 sequence (DNA): TGTGCCAGCAGCTTAGGACTGCTCGGAGATACGCAGTATTTT. This chain uses TRBV7-9 with TRBJ2-3; D uncertain. V lost 1 base to trimming and J lost 5 bases, with 10 bases between them. Germline loops: CDR1 SEHNR, CDR2 FQNEAQ (reference sequence). The CDR3 totals 14 residues. The full variable domain, completed using reference TRBV7-9 and TRBJ2-3, is DTGVSQNPRHKITKRGQNVTFRCDPISEHNRLYWYRQTLGQGPEFLTYFQNEAQLEKSRLLSDRFSAERPKGSFSTLEIQRTEQGDSAMYLCASSLGLLGDTQYFGPGTRLTVL.

This clone has a handful of counts. The V call is TRBV7-3, the J call TRBJ2-1, with TRBD2 matching 13 bases. The CDR3 is made up of 17 amino acids. Per germline, CDR1 SGHTA and CDR2 FQGTGA. The J segment lost 10 bases and the V segment lost 1 base, leaving 10 bases of the junction unmatched. CDR3 in DNA: TGTGCCAGCAGCTTAAAATCCGGACTAGCGGGAGTAGGGGAGCAGTTCTTC. This gives the protein CASSLKSGLAGVGEQFF.

The chain links TRBV5-1 to TRBJ1-6, with D unresolved. With 0 bases removed from V and 6 bases from J, the gap between germline ends came to 7 bases. The CDR3 covers 14 residues. The V gene's germline CDR1 is SGHRS and CDR2 YFSETQ. CDR3 nucleotide sequence: TGCGCCAGCAGCTTGGAACCGAGTAATTCACCCCTCCACTTT. Its translation is CASSLEPSNSPLHF.

The J gene is TRBJ1-2, the V gene TRBV9; TRBD1 agrees at 7 bases. Per the germline V gene, CDR1 is SGDLS and CDR2 is YYNGEE. J was trimmed by 4 bases and V by 4 bases; bases with no gene match: 10. The CDR3 is 15 amino acids. The CDR3 reads CASSLLTGSGYGYTF. The CDR3 region has the DNA TGTGCCAGCAGCCTACTGACAGGGTCCGGCTATGGCTACACCTTC.

This chain links TRBV18 with TRBJ2-5; 8 bases match TRBD2. Germline trimming cut 2 bases from V and 5 bases from J; bases unmatched to any gene: 10. CDR3 size: 16 residues. In germline, CDR1 is KGHSH, CDR2 LQKENI. CDR3 sequence: CASSPNSGSWYETQYF. CDR3 DNA: TGTGCCAGCTCACCAAACAGCGGGAGTTGGTACGAGACCCAGTACTTC.

The chain links TRBV19 to TRBJ1-2; 8 nucleotides line up with TRBD1. V lost 5 bases, J lost 3 bases, and 5 bases stayed unmatched. The CDR3 covers 14 residues. Per germline, CDR1 LNHDA and CDR2 SQIVND (reference sequence). This CDR3 is CASSGTGEDYGYTF. The CDR3 nucleotides read TGTGCCAGTAGTGGGACAGGAGAGGACTATGGCTACACCTTC.

The chain joins TRBV12-5 to TRBJ1-1; 9 nucleotides match TRBD1. J lost 7 bases, V lost 0 bases, and 9 bases had no gene match. Germline values: CDR1 LGHNT, CDR2 FRNRAP. There are 16 residues in the CDR3. The CDR3 DNA reads TGTGCTAGTGGTTTGGTACTCGGACAGGGGTCAAGTGAAGCTTTCTTT. This codes for CASGLVLGQGSSEAFF.

The chain recombines TRBV11-3 with TRBJ2-5, with 7 bases lining up with TRBD1. The CDR3 has 14 amino acids. Trimming at V came to 4 bases and at J to 5 bases, leaving 7 bases not matched to a gene. Germline CDR1 SGHNT, CDR2 YENEEA. CDR3 amino acids: CASSSTGSRETQYF. CDR3 DNA sequence: TGTGCCAGCAGCTCGACAGGGAGTCGGGAGACCCAGTACTTC. Supplemented by reference TRBV11-3 and TRBJ2-5, the full variable domain reads EAGVVQSPRYKIIEKKQPVAFWCNPISGHNTLYWYLQNLGQGPELLIRYENEEAVDDSQLPKDRFSAERLKGVDSTLKIQPAELGDSAVYLCASSSTGSRETQYFGPGTRLLVL.

The DNA of the CDR3 is TGTGCCAGCAGCTTAACGGCAGGGGGCCCCAGCGAAGCTTTCTTT. Amino acid sequence: CASSLTAGGPSEAFF. The chain employs TRBV7-3 and TRBJ1-1; 8 nucleotides agree with TRBD1. The germline CDR1 and CDR2 sequences are SGHTA and FQGTGA. This CDR3 spans 15 amino acids. V shed 0 bases, J shed 8 bases, and the junction held 8 bases outside the gene matches.

This clone was observed once. The chain uses TRBV7-2 and TRBJ2-2; 8 bases map to TRBD2. The trim removed 5 bases at V and 8 bases at J, leaving 10 bases unmatched. CDR1 and CDR2 (germline): SGHTA, FQGNSA. CDR3 length: 15 residues. CDR3 sequence (DNA): TGTGCCAGCAGCCCCCGATCCGGGGGGGAAGGGGAGCTGTTTTTT. Its protein is CASSPRSGGEGELFF.

This CDR3 reads CASSNPTDAVCYEQYF. CDR3 sequence (DNA): TGTGCCAGCAGCAACCCCACTGATGCCGTTTGCTACGAGCAGTACTTC. The V gene is TRBV21-1, the J gene TRBJ2-7; TRBD2 is the table's D call, not checked against the DNA. TRBV21-1 is designated a pseudogene. The CDR3 is 16 residues long.

This rearrangement joins TRBV30 to TRBJ2-5, with a weak D call TRBD1 (5 bases). The CDR3 is 13 residues long. V was clipped by 1 base and J by 6 bases, with 12 bases between them. Per germline, CDR1 GTSNPN and CDR2 SVGIG (reference sequence). As DNA, the CDR3 is TGTGCCTGGAGTGCGCATGTGGGGCAGACCCAGTACTTC. Protein: CAWSAHVGQTQYF.

V usage is TRBV4-1 and J usage is TRBJ1-5; tentative D call: TRBD1 (6 bases). This CDR3 region has 17 residues. CDR1 and CDR2 (germline): MGHRA, YSYEKL. Trimming removed 0 bases at V and 6 bases at J, with 18 bases between. CDR3 protein: CASSQDHGQGKGQPQHF. The CDR3 nucleotides read TGCGCCAGCAGCCAAGATCATGGGCAGGGGAAGGGTCAGCCCCAGCATTTT.

The chain employs TRBV5-1 and TRBJ1-4; no clear D. CDR1 SGHRS and CDR2 YFSETQ come from the germline V gene. The CDR3 consists of 13 residues. Trimming removed 1 base from V and 8 bases from J, with 9 bases in between. CDR3 coding DNA: TGCGCCAGCAGCTTGACAGTGAAAGAAAAACTGTTTTTT. Encoded protein: CASSLTVKEKLFF.

This clone was found a few times. The CDR3 DNA follows: TGTGCCACCAGTGATTCCCGGGGGTCCGGAAACACCATATATTTT. As protein: CATSDSRGSGNTIYF. J is TRBJ1-3 and V is TRBV24-1; D possibly corresponds to TRBD1 (5 bases). Trimming took off 2 bases at V and 4 bases at J, with 11 bases between the two ends. CDR1 is KGHDR and CDR2 is SFDVKD in the germline V gene. This CDR3 has 15 residues.

This chain uses TRBV29-1 with TRBJ2-5; D is uncertain. Germline V gene lookup returns CDR1 SQVTM and CDR2 ANQGSEA. This CDR3 comprises 13 residues. V was cut by 0 bases and J by 1 base, with 6 bases left in between. The CDR3 loop reads CSVEETVQETQYF. The CDR3 nucleotides are TGCAGCGTTGAAGAAACGGTCCAAGAGACCCAGTACTTC.